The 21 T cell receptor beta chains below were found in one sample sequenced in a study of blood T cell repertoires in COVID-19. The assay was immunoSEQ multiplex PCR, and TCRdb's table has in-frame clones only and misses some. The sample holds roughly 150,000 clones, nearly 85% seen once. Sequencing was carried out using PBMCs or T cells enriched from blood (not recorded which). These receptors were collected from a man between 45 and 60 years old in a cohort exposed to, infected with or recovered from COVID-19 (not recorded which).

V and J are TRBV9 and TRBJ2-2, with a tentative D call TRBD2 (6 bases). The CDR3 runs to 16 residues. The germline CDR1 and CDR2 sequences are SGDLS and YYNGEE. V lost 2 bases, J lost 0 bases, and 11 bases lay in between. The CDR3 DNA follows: TGTGCCAGCAGCGTGGGGGGTAGTTCGAACACCGGGGAGCTGTTTTTT. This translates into CASSVGGSSNTGELFF.

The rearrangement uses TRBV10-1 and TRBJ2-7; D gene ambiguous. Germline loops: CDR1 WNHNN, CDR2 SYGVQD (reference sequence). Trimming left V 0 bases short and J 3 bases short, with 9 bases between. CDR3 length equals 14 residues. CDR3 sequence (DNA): TGCGCCAGCAGTGAGTCCGGGTTCGGCTACGAGCAGTACTTC. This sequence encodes CASSESGFGYEQYF.

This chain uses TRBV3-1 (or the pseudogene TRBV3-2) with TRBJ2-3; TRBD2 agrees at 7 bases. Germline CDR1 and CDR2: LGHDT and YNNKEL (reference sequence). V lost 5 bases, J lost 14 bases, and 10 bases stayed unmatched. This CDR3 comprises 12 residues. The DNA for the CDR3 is TGTGCCAGCAGCTCTGCCGGGACTATCCCGTATTTT. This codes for CASSSAGTIPYF.

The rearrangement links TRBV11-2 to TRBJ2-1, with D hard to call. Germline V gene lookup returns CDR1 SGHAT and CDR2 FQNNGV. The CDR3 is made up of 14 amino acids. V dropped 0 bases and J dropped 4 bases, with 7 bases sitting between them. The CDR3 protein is CASSLDISYNEQFF. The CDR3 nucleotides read TGTGCCAGCAGCTTAGATATCAGTTACAATGAGCAGTTCTTC.

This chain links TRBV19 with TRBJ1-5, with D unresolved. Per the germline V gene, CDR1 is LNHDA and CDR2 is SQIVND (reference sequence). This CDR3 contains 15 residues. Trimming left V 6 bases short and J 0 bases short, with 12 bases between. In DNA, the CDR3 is TGTGCCAGTAGGGGCAATCAGGTTAGCAATCAGCCCCAGCATTTT. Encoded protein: CASRGNQVSNQPQHF.

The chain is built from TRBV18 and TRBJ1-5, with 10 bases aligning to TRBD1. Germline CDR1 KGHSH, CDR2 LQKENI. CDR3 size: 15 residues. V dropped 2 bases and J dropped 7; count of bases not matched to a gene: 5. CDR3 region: CASSPADRGKQPQHF. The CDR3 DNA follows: TGTGCCAGCTCACCAGCGGACAGGGGGAAACAGCCCCAGCATTTT.

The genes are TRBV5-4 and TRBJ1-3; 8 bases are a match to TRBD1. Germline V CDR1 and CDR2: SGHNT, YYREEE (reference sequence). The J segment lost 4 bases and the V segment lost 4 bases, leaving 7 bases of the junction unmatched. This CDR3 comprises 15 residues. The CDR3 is CASSTGGTGGNTIYF. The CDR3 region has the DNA TGTGCCAGCAGCACTGGGGGGACAGGCGGAAACACCATATATTTT.

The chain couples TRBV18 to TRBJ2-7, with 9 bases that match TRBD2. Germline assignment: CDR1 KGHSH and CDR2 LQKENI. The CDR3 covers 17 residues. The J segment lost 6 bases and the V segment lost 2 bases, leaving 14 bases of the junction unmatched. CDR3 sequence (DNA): TGTGCCAGCTCACCAAGTAGCGGGGGAGGGTTTTCGGCCGAGCAGTACTTC. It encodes CASSPSSGGGFSAEQYF.

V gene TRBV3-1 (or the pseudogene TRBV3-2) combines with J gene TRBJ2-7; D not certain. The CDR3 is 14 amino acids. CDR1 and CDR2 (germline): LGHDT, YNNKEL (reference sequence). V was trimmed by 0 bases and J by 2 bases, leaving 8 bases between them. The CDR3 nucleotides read TGTGCCAGCAGCCAAGATGTAAGAGCCTACGAGCAGTACTTC. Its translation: CASSQDVRAYEQYF.

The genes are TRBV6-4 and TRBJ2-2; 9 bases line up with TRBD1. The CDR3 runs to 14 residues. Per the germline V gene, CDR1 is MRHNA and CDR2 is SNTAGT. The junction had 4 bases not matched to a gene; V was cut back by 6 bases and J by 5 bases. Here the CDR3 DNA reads TGTGCCAGCAGGGGACAGGGAGGAACCGGGGAGCTGTTTTTT. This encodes CASRGQGGTGELFF.

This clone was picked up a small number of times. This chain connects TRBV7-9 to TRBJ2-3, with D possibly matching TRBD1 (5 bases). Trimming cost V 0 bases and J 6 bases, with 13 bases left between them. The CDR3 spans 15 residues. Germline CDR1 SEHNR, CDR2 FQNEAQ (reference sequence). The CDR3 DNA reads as TGTGCCAGCAGCTTAGCAGGGGATCTTGGCGATACGCAGTATTTT. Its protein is CASSLAGDLGDTQYF.

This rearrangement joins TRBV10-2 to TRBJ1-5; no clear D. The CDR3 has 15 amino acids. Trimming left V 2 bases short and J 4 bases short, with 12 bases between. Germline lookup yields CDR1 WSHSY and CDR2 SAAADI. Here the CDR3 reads CASSESENRNQPQHF. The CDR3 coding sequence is TGCGCCAGCAGTGAGAGTGAGAACAGAAATCAGCCCCAGCATTTT.

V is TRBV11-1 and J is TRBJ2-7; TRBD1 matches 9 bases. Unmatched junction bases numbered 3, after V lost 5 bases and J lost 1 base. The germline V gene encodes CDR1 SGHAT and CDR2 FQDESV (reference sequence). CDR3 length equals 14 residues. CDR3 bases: TGTGCCAGCAGCGTGGACAGGGGATCCTACGAGCAGTACTTC. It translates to CASSVDRGSYEQYF.

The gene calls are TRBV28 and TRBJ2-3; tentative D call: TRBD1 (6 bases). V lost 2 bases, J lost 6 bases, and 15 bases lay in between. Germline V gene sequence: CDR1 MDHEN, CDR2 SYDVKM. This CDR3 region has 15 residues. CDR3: CASSLAGVGEDTQYF. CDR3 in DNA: TGTGCCAGCAGTTTAGCAGGGGTTGGGGAGGATACGCAGTATTTT.

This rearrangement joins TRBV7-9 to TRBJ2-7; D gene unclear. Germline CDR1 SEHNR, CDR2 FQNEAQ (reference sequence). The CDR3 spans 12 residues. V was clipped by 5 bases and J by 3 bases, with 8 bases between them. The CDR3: CASSLRVYEQYF. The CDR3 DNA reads TGTGCCAGCAGCCTCCGAGTCTACGAGCAGTACTTC.

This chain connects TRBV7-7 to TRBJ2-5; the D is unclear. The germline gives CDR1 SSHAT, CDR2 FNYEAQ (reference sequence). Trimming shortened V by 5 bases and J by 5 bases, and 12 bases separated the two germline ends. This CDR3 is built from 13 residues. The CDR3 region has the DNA TGTGCCAGCAGCCGATACTTGGAGGAGACCCAGTACTTC. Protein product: CASSRYLEETQYF.

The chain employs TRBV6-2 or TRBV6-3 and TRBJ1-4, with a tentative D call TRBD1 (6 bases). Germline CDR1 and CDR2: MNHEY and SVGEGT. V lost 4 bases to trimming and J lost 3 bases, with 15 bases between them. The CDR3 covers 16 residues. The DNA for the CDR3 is TGTGCCAGCAGTTTCCGTGGACAGTTCGCTAATGAAAAACTGTTTTTT. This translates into CASSFRGQFANEKLFF.

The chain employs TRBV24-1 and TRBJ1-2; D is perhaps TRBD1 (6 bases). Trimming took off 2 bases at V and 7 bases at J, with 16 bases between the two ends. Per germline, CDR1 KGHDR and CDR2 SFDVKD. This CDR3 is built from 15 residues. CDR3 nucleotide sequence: TGTGCCACCAGTGATTCCCGCAGGGCGGGGGCTGGCTACACCTTC. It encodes CATSDSRRAGAGYTF.

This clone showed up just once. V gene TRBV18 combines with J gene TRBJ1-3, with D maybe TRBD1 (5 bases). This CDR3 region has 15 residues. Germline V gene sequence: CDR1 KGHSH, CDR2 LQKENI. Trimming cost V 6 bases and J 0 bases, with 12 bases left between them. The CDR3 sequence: CASSPRDGSGNTIYF. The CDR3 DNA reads TGTGCCAGCTCGCCCAGGGATGGCTCTGGAAACACCATATATTTT. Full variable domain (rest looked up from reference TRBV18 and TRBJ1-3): NAGVMQNPRHLVRRRGQEARLRCSPMKGHSHVYWYRQLPEEGLKFMVYLQKENIIDESGMPKERFSAEFPKEGPSILRIQQVVRGDSAAYFCASSPRDGSGNTIYFGEGSWLTVV.

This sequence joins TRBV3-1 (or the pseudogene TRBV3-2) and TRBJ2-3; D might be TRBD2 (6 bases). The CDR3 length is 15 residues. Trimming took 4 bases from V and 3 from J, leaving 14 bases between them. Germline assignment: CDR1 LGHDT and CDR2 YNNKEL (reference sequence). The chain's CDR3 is CASSREVSGTDTQYF. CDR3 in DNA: TGTGCCAGCAGCCGGGAGGTAAGCGGGACAGATACGCAGTATTTT.

CDR3 sequence reads: CASSLGQPGGEKLFF. The CDR3 DNA is TGCGCCAGCAGCTTAGGACAGCCCGGGGGGGAAAAACTGTTTTTT. The V gene is TRBV5-1, the J gene TRBJ1-4, with D possibly being TRBD1 (6 bases). The CDR3 runs 15 residues. The V end was cut by 2 bases, the J end by 8 bases, with 16 bases between. CDR1 is SGHRS, CDR2 YFSETQ, per germline.